What follows are 30 T cell receptor beta chains derived from one specimen sequenced in a study of cytomegalovirus exposure and HLA in healthy donors. This PCR relied on a set of 60 Vbeta primers and 13 Jbeta primers. TCRdb's copy holds only in-frame clones and misses some; the assay was immunoSEQ multiplex PCR. The table records around 120,000 clones, around 70% of them present only once. Material for sequencing was PBMCs. The receptors originated from a woman aged 55-69 years in good health and CMV-seropositive.

The rearrangement joins TRBV7-6 to TRBJ2-1; 10 bases map to TRBD2. The germline CDR1 and CDR2 sequences are SGHVS and FNYEAQ. The CDR3 consists of 15 residues. V lost 5 bases and J lost 6; bases outside the gene matches: 7. In DNA, the CDR3 is TGTGCCAGCAGCCAACTAGCGGGGCCGTCCAATGAGCAGTTCTTC. Protein sequence: CASSQLAGPSNEQFF.

The chain has TRBV6-5 and TRBJ1-5; D not resolved. The CDR3 has 14 amino acids. Germline V gene sequence: CDR1 MNHEY, CDR2 SVGAGI. The germline V and J ends were trimmed by 2 bases and 3 bases, with 8 bases remaining between them. The CDR3 sequence: CASSYGGYNQPQHF. In DNA form, the CDR3 reads TGTGCCAGCAGTTACGGCGGATACAATCAGCCCCAGCATTTT.

V is TRBV9 and J is TRBJ2-7; 8 bases align to TRBD1. CDR3 size: 16 residues. V lost 0 bases and J lost 6; bases outside the gene matches: 11. Germline V CDR1 and CDR2: SGDLS, YYNGEE. The DNA for the CDR3 is TGTGCCAGCAGCGTAGCACCCGGGCAGGGGGCGGGCGAGCAGTACTTC. It encodes CASSVAPGQGAGEQYF.

V usage is TRBV5-1 and J usage is TRBJ1-2, with a tentative D call TRBD1 (6 bases). This CDR3 has 16 amino acids. Germline lookup yields CDR1 SGHRS and CDR2 YFSETQ. Trimming removed 4 bases from V and 0 bases from J, with 16 bases in between. Here the CDR3 reads CASSPRDMPANYGYTF. The CDR3 DNA follows: TGCGCCAGCAGCCCCCGGGACATGCCTGCTAACTATGGCTACACCTTC.

The rearrangement joins TRBV9 to TRBJ1-1; D is uncertain. V was cut by 0 bases and J by 4 bases, with 7 bases left in between. The CDR3 sequence is 13 residues long. Germline lookup yields CDR1 SGDLS and CDR2 YYNGEE. The CDR3 bases are TGTGCCAGCAGCGTAGGTCCGGGCACTGAAGCTTTCTTT. Its translation is CASSVGPGTEAFF.

The V and J genes are TRBV5-6 and TRBJ1-1, with 8 bases lining up with TRBD1. The CDR3 extends over 17 amino acids. CDR1 and CDR2 (germline): SGHDT, YYEEEE. After removal of 4 bases from V and 1 base from J, the junction contained 12 bases not matched to a gene. CDR3 region: CASSILRQGLKNTEAFF. CDR3 coding DNA: TGTGCCAGCAGCATCCTCCGACAGGGGCTTAAGAACACTGAAGCTTTCTTT.

CDR3 sequence: CASSEKGGTASYEQYF. CDR3 sequence (DNA): TGTGCCAGCTCGGAAAAAGGAGGGACAGCGTCCTACGAGCAGTACTTC. The chain recombines TRBV18 with TRBJ2-7; D possibly corresponds to TRBD1 (7 bases). The CDR3 is 16 amino acids. V gave up 6 bases and J gave up 1 base, with 19 bases separating them. Germline CDR1 KGHSH, CDR2 LQKENI.

This chain joins TRBV9 and TRBJ1-1, with TRBD1 matching over 7 bases. After removal of 4 bases from V and 1 base from J, the junction contained 7 bases not matched to a gene. This CDR3 is built from 15 residues. Germline lookup yields CDR1 SGDLS and CDR2 YYNGEE. CDR3 region: CASSSRGDPNTEAFF. The DNA of the CDR3 is TGTGCCAGCAGCTCCAGGGGGGACCCGAACACTGAAGCTTTCTTT.

A word on this clone: The same CDR3 also results from other DNA sequences found in this sample. CDR3 sequence reads: CASSPLAGITDTQYF. The CDR3, as DNA: TGTGCCAGCAGCCCACTAGCGGGGATCACAGATACGCAGTATTTT. This chain uses TRBV11-2 with TRBJ2-3, with 10 bases matching TRBD2. The CDR3 extends over 15 amino acids. V lost 5 bases, J lost 2 bases, and 4 bases stayed unmatched. The V gene's germline CDR1 is SGHAT and CDR2 FQNNGV. Using reference TRBV11-2 and TRBJ2-3 for the parts outside the CDR3, the full variable domain is EAGVAQSPRYKIIEKRQSVAFWCNPISGHATLYWYQQILGQGPKLLIQFQNNGVVDDSQLPKDRFSAERLKGVDSTLKIQPAKLEDSAVYLCASSPLAGITDTQYFGPGTRLTVL.

Here the CDR3 reads CASSEYAGRETQYF. CDR3 bases: TGTGCCAGCAGTGAATACGCGGGGAGGGAGACCCAGTACTTC. This chain connects TRBV25-1 to TRBJ2-5; D is possibly TRBD2 (6 bases). Per germline, CDR1 MGHDK and CDR2 SYGVNS. V lost 0 bases, J lost 5 bases, and 10 bases lay in between. The CDR3 covers 14 residues. The whole variable domain, filled in from reference TRBV25-1 and TRBJ2-5, reads EADIYQTPRYLVIGTGKKITLECSQTMGHDKMYWYQQDPGMELHLIHYSYGVNSTEKGDLSSESTVSRIRTEHFPLTLESARPSHTSQYLCASSEYAGRETQYFGPGTRLLVL.

The chain joins TRBV6-4 to TRBJ1-2, with D perhaps matching TRBD1 (6 bases). CDR1 MRHNA and CDR2 SNTAGT come from the germline V gene. V lost 0 bases and J 0 bases, leaving 8 bases between the germline ends. The CDR3 is made up of 15 amino acids. CDR3 sequence reads: CASSDSGTTNYGYTF. Here the CDR3 DNA reads TGTGCCAGCAGTGACTCCGGGACAACTAACTATGGCTACACCTTC.

The chain recombines TRBV6-1 with TRBJ1-1; D is perhaps TRBD1 (5 bases). In germline, CDR1 is MNHNS, CDR2 SASEGT. CDR3 length: 12 residues. With 1 base removed from V and 8 bases from J, the gap between germline ends came to 8 bases. As DNA, the CDR3 is TGTGCCAGCAGTGAAGGGGGACTAGAAGCTTTCTTT. It yields the protein CASSEGGLEAFF.

For this clone: Other DNA sequences in the same sample also yield this CDR3. V and J are TRBV7-9 and TRBJ2-7; tentatively, D is TRBD1 (5 bases). V dropped 3 bases and J dropped 3 bases, with 6 bases sitting between them. Germline V CDR1 and CDR2: SEHNR, FQNEAQ (reference sequence). The CDR3 has 12 residues. The CDR3 nucleotides are TGTGCCAGCAGCTTGCAGGGCTACGAGCAGTACTTC. This encodes CASSLQGYEQYF.

The chain joins TRBV28 to TRBJ1-2; D gene unclear. Germline values: CDR1 MDHEN, CDR2 SYDVKM. V was trimmed by 2 bases and J by 7 bases, leaving 8 bases between them. The CDR3 contains 12 residues. The CDR3 DNA is TGTGCCAGCAGTTTAGAGGTCATTGGCTACACCTTC. It is translated as CASSLEVIGYTF.

This clone has just one count. The chain has TRBV7-3 and TRBJ1-1; 8 bases are a match to TRBD1. V lost 5 bases to trimming and J lost 4 bases; unmatched junction nucleotides: 6. Germline loops: CDR1 SGHTA, CDR2 FQGTGA. CDR3 length: 14 residues. The CDR3 spells CASSVGQAGTEAFF. The CDR3 nucleotides read TGTGCCAGCAGCGTGGGACAGGCGGGCACTGAAGCTTTCTTT.

This chain joins TRBV19 and TRBJ2-5, with 10 bases identical to TRBD1. The CDR3 runs to 15 residues. V trimming: 3 bases; J trimming: 5 bases; junction bases outside the gene matches: 6. CDR1 and CDR2 from the germline V gene are LNHDA and SQIVND (reference sequence). The CDR3 sequence is CASSMGQGLVETQYF. DNA for the CDR3: TGTGCCAGTAGTATGGGACAGGGGTTAGTGGAGACCCAGTACTTC.

This clone came up once. This rearrangement joins TRBV7-8 to TRBJ1-1; D ambiguous. The length of the CDR3 is 14 residues. With 2 bases removed from V and 1 base from J, the gap between germline ends came to 8 bases. Germline V CDR1 and CDR2: SGHVS, FQNEAQ. The CDR3 reads CASSLLAGNTEAFF. In DNA form, the CDR3 reads TGTGCCAGCAGCTTATTGGCAGGGAACACTGAAGCTTTCTTT.

The CDR3 coding sequence is TGTGCCAGCAGTGCTGCCTATGCGGGGACTGAAGCTTTCTTT. Amino acids: CASSAAYAGTEAFF. V gene TRBV6-1 combines with J gene TRBJ1-1; unclear D gene. The CDR3 covers 14 residues. The germline V gene has CDR1 MNHNS and CDR2 SASEGT. V dropped 4 bases and J dropped 5 bases, with 14 bases sitting between them.

This sequence joins TRBV11-3 and TRBJ1-1; D is undetermined. The CDR3 is 14 residues long. The V end lost 1 base, the J end lost 0 bases, and 6 bases lay between the germline ends. Germline CDR1 reads SGHNT; CDR2 reads YENEEA. The CDR3 DNA follows: TGTGCCAGCAGCTTAGGGAGCTTGAACACTGAAGCTTTCTTT. Its translation: CASSLGSLNTEAFF. Filled out from reference TRBV11-3 and TRBJ1-1, the complete variable domain reads EAGVVQSPRYKIIEKKQPVAFWCNPISGHNTLYWYLQNLGQGPELLIRYENEEAVDDSQLPKDRFSAERLKGVDSTLKIQPAELGDSAVYLCASSLGSLNTEAFFGQGTRLTVV.

This clone was seen more than once but under ten times. This rearrangement joins TRBV13 to TRBJ1-5; 8 bases match TRBD1. Losses at the gene ends were 8 bases for V and 3 bases for J; bases not matched to a gene: 6. This CDR3 is 14 amino acids long. Germline values: CDR1 PRHDT, CDR2 FYEKMQ (reference sequence). The CDR3, as DNA: TGTGCCAGCTCTTTGGACAGGGTCAATCAGCCCCAGCATTTT. Its translation is CASSLDRVNQPQHF.

The chain employs TRBV7-8 and TRBJ1-2, with 11 bases matching TRBD1. In germline, CDR1 is SGHVS, CDR2 FQNEAQ. The V and J ends lost 4 bases and 2 bases, in that order; junction bases with no gene match: 3. The CDR3 runs to 15 residues. This CDR3 reads CASSSWTGGNYGYTF. The CDR3, as DNA: TGTGCCAGCAGCTCATGGACAGGGGGCAACTATGGCTACACCTTC.

V and J are TRBV18 and TRBJ2-7; perhaps TRBD1 as D (7 bases). The V end lost 3 bases, the J end lost 5 bases, and 14 bases lay between the germline ends. Germline V lookup: CDR1 KGHSH, CDR2 LQKENI. The CDR3 runs to 14 residues. The DNA for the CDR3 is TGTGCCAGCTCACCGCGGGACAGCCTAAACGAGCAGTACTTC. This codes for CASSPRDSLNEQYF.

The genes are TRBV10-3 and TRBJ2-6; 11 nucleotides match TRBD1. CDR1 and CDR2 (germline): ENHRY, SYGVKD. CDR3 length equals 16 residues. V shed 7 bases and J 1 base; nucleotides not matched to a gene: 3. CDR3 coding DNA: TGTGCCATCACCCGGGACAGGGGGTCTGGGGCCAACGTCCTGACTTTC. Translated, it gives CAITRDRGSGANVLTF.

The gene calls are TRBV29-1 and TRBJ2-1, with TRBD2 identical over 11 bases. V gave up 3 bases and J gave up 7 bases; unmatched junction bases: 11. The CDR3 has 16 residues. Germline V gene lookup returns CDR1 SQVTM and CDR2 ANQGSEA. The CDR3 DNA reads TGCAGCGTTGACGCCCCAGGCCTAGCGGGGGGTAATGAGCAGTTCTTC. It yields the protein CSVDAPGLAGGNEQFF.

The chain is built from TRBV2 and TRBJ2-7; D not certain. V lost 7 bases, J lost 3 bases, and 10 bases lay in between. Germline CDR1 SNHLY, CDR2 FYNNEI. This CDR3 spans 12 amino acids. The CDR3 coding sequence is TGTGCCAGCACCCTCCCCGGCTACGAGCAGTACTTC. It codes for CASTLPGYEQYF. Full variable domain (rest looked up from reference TRBV2 and TRBJ2-7): EPEVTQTPSHQVTQMGQEVILRCVPISNHLYFYWYRQILGQKVEFLVSFYNNEISEKSEIFDDQFSVERPDGSNFTLKIRSTKLEDSAMYFCASTLPGYEQYFGPGTRLTVT.

The chain uses TRBV5-6 and TRBJ1-2; TRBD1 is a possible D gene (5 bases). The CDR3 has 15 amino acids. Per the germline V gene, CDR1 is SGHDT and CDR2 is YYEEEE. Trimming removed 6 bases from V and 10 bases from J, with 25 bases in between. CDR3 bases: TGTGCCAGCACCATCTCCCGGCGGGGGAAGGAGGTCTACACCTTC. Translation: CASTISRRGKEVYTF.

This chain links TRBV2 with TRBJ1-6; 9 bases fit TRBD1. Germline V gene lookup returns CDR1 SNHLY and CDR2 FYNNEI. This CDR3 contains 14 residues. Trimming cost V 6 bases and J 8 bases; bases outside gene matches: 5. In DNA, the CDR3 is TGTGCCAGCAGACCGGGACAGGGACATTCACCCCTCCACTTT. This encodes CASRPGQGHSPLHF.

The chain joins TRBV7-3 to TRBJ1-1, with D perhaps TRBD1 (5 bases). Germline V gene data show CDR1 as SGHTA and CDR2 as FQGTGA. Trimming took 4 bases from V and 2 from J, leaving 8 bases between them. The CDR3 runs to 13 residues. The CDR3 sequence is CASSSGTNTEAFF. The DNA of the CDR3 is TGTGCCAGCAGCTCCGGGACTAACACTGAAGCTTTCTTT.

The chain recombines TRBV27 with TRBJ2-5; D perhaps matches TRBD2 (6 bases). The CDR3 sequence is 15 residues long. Trimming removed 6 bases from V and 0 bases from J, with 14 bases in between. The germline V gene has CDR1 MNHEY and CDR2 SMNVEV (reference sequence). As DNA, the CDR3 is TGTGCCAGCAGCGGGGGACTTTTGTACCAAGAGACCCAGTACTTC. Protein sequence: CASSGGLLYQETQYF.

This clone was detected only a few times. V usage is TRBV19 and J usage is TRBJ2-6, with a weak D call TRBD2 (5 bases). Germline CDR1 is LNHDA and CDR2 is SQIVND (reference sequence). This CDR3 spans 16 amino acids. V shed 10 bases and J shed 4 bases, with 20 bases lying between them. CDR3 residues: CATTEAAGMGANVLTF. The CDR3 nucleotides read TGTGCCACCACCGAGGCAGCCGGGATGGGGGCCAACGTCCTGACTTTC.